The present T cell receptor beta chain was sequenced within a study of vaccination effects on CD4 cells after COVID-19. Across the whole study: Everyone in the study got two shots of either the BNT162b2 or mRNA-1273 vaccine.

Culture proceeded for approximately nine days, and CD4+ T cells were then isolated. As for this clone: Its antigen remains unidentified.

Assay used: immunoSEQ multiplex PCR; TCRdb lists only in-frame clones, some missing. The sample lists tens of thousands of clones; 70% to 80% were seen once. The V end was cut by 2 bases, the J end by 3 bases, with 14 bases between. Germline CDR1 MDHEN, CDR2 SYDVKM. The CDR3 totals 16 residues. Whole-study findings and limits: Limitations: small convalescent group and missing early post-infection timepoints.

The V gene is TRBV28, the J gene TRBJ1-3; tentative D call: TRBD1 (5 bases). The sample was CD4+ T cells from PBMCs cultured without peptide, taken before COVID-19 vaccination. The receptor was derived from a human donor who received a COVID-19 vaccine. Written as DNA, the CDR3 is TGTGCCAGCAGTTTAACATTAAGGGGCTTTGGAAACACCATATATTTT. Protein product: CASSLTLRGFGNTIYF. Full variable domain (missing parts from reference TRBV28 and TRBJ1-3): DVKVTQSSRYLVKRTGEKVFLECVQDMDHENMFWYRQDPGLGLRLIYFSYDVKMKEKGDIPEGYSVSREKKERFSLILESASTNQTSMYLCASSLTLRGFGNTIYFGEGSWLTVV.